Below, 2 T cell receptor beta chains from the same sample are listed, as sequenced in a study of T cell clonotyping in hematopoietic cell transplantation. Profiled with immunoSEQ multiplex PCR; TCRdb holds only in-frame clones, not every one. The sample has roughly 10,000 clones, 89% seen once. The sample consisted of PBMCs, taken 180 days after allogeneic stem cell transplant. Source of these receptors: a male patient between 60 and 69 years old who had an allogeneic stem cell transplant from an unrelated donor, so the T cells may come from the graft donor. Some clones in this sample may be carry-over from other donors' samples.

The gene calls are TRBV13 and TRBJ1-6, with 7 bases fitting TRBD1. V shed 5 bases and J 5 bases; nucleotides not matched to a gene: 9. Germline V gene data show CDR1 as PRHDT and CDR2 as FYEKMQ (reference sequence). This CDR3 contains 16 residues. The CDR3 DNA is TGTGCCAGCAGCCAAAGGGGGACAGCCAATAATTCACCCCTCCACTTT. This sequence encodes CASSQRGTANNSPLHF. Supplemented by reference TRBV13 and TRBJ1-6, the full variable domain reads AAGVIQSPRHLIKEKRETATLKCYPIPRHDTVYWYQQGPGQDPQFLISFYEKMQSDKGSIPDRFSAQQFSDYHSELNMSSLELGDSALYFCASSQRGTANNSPLHFGNGTRLTVT.

The J gene is TRBJ1-6, the V gene TRBV19; 7 bases line up with TRBD1. CDR3 length: 14 residues. V lost 3 bases, J lost 10 bases, and 6 bases stayed unmatched. Germline loops: CDR1 LNHDA, CDR2 SQIVND (reference sequence). In nucleotides, the CDR3 is TGTGCCAGTAGTATGGACAGGAACGGATCACCCCTCCACTTT. It yields the protein CASSMDRNGSPLHF.